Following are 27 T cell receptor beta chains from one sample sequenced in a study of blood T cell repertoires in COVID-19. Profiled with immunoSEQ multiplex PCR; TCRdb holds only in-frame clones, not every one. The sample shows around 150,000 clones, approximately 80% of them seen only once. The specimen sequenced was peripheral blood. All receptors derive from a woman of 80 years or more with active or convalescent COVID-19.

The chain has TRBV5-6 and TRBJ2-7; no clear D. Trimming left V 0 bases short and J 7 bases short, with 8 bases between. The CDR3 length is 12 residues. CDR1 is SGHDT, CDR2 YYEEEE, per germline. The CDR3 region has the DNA TGTGCCAGCAGCTTGGCCCTCGGGGAGCAGTACTTC. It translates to CASSLALGEQYF. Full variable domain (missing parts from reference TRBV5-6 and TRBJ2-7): DAGVTQSPTHLIKTRGQQVTLRCSPKSGHDTVSWYQQALGQGPQFIFQYYEEEERQRGNFPDRFSGHQFPNYSSELNVNALLLGDSALYLCASSLALGEQYFGPGTRLTVT.

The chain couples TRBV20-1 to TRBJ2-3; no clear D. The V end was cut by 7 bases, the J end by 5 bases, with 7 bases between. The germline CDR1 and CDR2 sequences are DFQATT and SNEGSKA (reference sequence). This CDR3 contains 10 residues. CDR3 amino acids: CSVLGDTQYF. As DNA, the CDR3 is TGCAGTGTACTCGGAGATACGCAGTATTTT.

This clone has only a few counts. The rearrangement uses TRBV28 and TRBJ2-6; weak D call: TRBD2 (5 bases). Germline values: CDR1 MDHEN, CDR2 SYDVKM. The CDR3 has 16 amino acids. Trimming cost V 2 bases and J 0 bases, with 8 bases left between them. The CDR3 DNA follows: TGTGCCAGCAGTTTACGGGGAAGCTCTGGGGCCAACGTCCTGACTTTC. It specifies CASSLRGSSGANVLTF.

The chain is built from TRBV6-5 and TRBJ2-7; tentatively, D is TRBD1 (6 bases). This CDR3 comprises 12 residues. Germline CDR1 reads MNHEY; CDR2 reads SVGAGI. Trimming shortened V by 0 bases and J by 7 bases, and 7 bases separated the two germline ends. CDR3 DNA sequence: TGTGCCAGCAGTTACTCAGGGGGTGAGCAGTACTTC. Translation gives CASSYSGGEQYF.

The CDR3: CASSFGFGGRSGELFF. The CDR3 DNA reads TGTGCCAGCAGTTTCGGGTTCGGGGGGCGGAGCGGGGAGCTGTTTTTT. The V call is TRBV27, the J call TRBJ2-2, with a tentative D call TRBD2 (7 bases). Trimming removed 3 bases from V and 7 bases from J, with 18 bases in between. Germline assignment: CDR1 MNHEY and CDR2 SMNVEV (reference sequence). This CDR3 contains 16 residues.

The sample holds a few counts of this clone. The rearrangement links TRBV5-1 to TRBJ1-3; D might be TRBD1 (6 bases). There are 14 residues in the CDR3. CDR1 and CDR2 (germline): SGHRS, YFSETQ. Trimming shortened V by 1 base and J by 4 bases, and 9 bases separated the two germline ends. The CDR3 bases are TGCGCCAGCAGCTTGCAGGGGACCGGAAACACCATATATTTT. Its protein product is CASSLQGTGNTIYF.

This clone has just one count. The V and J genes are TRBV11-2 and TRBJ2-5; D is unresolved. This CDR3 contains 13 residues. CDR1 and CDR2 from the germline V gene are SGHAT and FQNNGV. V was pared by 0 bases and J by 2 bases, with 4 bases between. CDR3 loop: CASSLETQETQYF. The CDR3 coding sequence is TGTGCCAGCAGCTTAGAAACACAAGAGACCCAGTACTTC.

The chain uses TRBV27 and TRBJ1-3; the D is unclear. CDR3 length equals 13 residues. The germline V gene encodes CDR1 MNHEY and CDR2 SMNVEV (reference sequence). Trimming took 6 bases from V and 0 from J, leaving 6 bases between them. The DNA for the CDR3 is TGTGCCAGCAGGCGTACCTCTGGAAACACCATATATTTT. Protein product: CASRRTSGNTIYF.

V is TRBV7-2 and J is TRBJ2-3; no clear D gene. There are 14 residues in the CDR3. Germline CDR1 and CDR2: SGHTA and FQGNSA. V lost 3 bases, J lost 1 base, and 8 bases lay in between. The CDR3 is CASSFSRGTDTQYF. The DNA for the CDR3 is TGTGCCAGCAGCTTTTCCCGGGGCACAGATACGCAGTATTTT. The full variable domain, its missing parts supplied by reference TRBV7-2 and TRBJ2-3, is GAGVSQSPSNKVTEKGKDVELRCDPISGHTALYWYRQSLGQGLEFLIYFQGNSAPDKSGLPSDRFSAERTGGSVSTLTIQRTQQEDSAVYLCASSFSRGTDTQYFGPGTRLTVL.

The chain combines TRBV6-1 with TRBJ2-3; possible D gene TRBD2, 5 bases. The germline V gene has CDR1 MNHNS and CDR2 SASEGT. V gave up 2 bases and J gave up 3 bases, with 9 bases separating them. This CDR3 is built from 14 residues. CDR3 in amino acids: CASSERTGTDTQYF. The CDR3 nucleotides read TGTGCCAGCAGTGAAAGGACGGGAACAGATACGCAGTATTTT.

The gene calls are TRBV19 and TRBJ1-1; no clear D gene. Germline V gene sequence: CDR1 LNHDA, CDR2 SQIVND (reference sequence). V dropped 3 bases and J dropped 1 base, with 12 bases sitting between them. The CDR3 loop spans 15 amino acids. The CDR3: CASSMSAAGNTEAFF. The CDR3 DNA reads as TGTGCCAGTAGTATGTCCGCAGCGGGGAACACTGAAGCTTTCTTT.

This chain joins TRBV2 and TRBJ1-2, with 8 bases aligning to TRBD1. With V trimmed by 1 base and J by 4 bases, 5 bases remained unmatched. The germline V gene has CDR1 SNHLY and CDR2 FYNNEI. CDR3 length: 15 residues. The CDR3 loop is CASSEVAGGIYGYTF. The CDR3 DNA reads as TGTGCCAGCAGTGAAGTAGCAGGGGGCATCTATGGCTACACCTTC.

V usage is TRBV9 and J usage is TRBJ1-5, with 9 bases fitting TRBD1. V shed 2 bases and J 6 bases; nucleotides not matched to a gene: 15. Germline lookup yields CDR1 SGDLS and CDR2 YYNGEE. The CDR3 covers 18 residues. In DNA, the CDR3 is TGTGCCAGCAGCGTCCGAGGGGGGCAATACAGGGGGCCTCAGCCCCAGCATTTT. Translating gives CASSVRGGQYRGPQPQHF.

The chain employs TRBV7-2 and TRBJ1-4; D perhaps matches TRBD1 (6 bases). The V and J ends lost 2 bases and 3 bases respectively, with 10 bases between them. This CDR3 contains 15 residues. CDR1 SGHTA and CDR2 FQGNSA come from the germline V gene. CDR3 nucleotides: TGTGCCAGCAGCTTATATTCAGGGGCTAATGAAAAACTGTTTTTT. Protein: CASSLYSGANEKLFF.

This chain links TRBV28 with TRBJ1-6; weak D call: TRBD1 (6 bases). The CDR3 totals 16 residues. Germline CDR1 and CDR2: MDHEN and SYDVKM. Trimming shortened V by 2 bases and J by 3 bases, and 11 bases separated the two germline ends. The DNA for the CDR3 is TGTGCCAGCAGTTTACAGGGGACCTACTATAATTCACCCCTCCACTTT. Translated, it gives CASSLQGTYYNSPLHF.

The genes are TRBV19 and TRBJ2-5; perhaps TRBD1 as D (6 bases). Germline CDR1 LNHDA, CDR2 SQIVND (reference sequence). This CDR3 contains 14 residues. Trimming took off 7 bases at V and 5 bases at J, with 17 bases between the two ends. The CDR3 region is CASKADSGRETQYF. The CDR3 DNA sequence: TGTGCCAGTAAAGCGGACAGCGGCCGGGAGACCCAGTACTTC.

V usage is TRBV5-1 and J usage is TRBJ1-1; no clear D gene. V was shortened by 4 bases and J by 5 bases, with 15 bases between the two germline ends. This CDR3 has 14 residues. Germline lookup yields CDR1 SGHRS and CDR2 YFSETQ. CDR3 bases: TGCGCCAGCAGCAATGAGGGAGGGAAAACTGAAGCTTTCTTT. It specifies CASSNEGGKTEAFF. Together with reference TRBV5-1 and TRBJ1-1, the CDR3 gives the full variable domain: KAGVTQTPRYLIKTRGQQVTLSCSPISGHRSVSWYQQTPGQGLQFLFEYFSETQRNKGNFPGRFSGRQFSNSRSEMNVSTLELGDSALYLCASSNEGGKTEAFFGQGTRLTVV.

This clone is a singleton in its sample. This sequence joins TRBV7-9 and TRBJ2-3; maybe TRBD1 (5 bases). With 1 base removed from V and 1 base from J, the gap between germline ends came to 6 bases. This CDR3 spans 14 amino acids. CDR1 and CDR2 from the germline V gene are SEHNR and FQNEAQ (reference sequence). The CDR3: CASSLEGGTDTQYF. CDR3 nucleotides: TGTGCCAGCAGCTTAGAAGGGGGCACAGATACGCAGTATTTT.

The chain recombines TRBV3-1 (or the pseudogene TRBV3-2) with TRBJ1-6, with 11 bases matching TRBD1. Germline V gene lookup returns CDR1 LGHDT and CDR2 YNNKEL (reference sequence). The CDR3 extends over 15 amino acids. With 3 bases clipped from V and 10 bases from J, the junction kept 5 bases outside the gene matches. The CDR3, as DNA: TGTGCCAGCAGCCAGGGACAGGGGGTACGGTCACCCCTCCACTTT. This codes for CASSQGQGVRSPLHF.

CDR3 region: CASRNPGGNTEAFF. CDR3 nucleotides: TGTGCCAGTAGAAATCCAGGGGGTAACACTGAAGCTTTCTTT. This sequence joins TRBV19 and TRBJ1-1; 7 nucleotides align to TRBD1. The CDR3 spans 14 residues. In germline, CDR1 is LNHDA, CDR2 SQIVND (reference sequence). V lost 6 bases and J lost 2; bases outside the gene matches: 6.

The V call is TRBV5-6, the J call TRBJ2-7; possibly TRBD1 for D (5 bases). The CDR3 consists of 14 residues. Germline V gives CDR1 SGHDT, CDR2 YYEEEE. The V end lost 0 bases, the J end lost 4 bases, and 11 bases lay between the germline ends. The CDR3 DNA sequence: TGTGCCAGCAGCTTGGGCCAGGGCATTTACGAGCAGTACTTC. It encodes CASSLGQGIYEQYF. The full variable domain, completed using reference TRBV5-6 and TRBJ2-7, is DAGVTQSPTHLIKTRGQQVTLRCSPKSGHDTVSWYQQALGQGPQFIFQYYEEEERQRGNFPDRFSGHQFPNYSSELNVNALLLGDSALYLCASSLGQGIYEQYFGPGTRLTVT.

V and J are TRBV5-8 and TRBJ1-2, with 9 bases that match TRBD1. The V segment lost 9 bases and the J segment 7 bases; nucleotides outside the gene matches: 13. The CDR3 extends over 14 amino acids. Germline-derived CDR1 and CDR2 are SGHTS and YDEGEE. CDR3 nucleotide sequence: TGTGCCACAAAACAGGGGACAGGGACTCCTGGCTACACCTTC. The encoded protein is CATKQGTGTPGYTF.

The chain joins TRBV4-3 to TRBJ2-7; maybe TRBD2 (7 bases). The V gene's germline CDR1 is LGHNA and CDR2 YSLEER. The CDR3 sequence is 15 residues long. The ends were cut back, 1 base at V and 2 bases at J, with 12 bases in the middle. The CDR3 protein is CASSQGGGRAYEQYF. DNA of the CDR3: TGCGCCAGCAGCCAAGGAGGGGGGAGGGCCTACGAGCAGTACTTC.

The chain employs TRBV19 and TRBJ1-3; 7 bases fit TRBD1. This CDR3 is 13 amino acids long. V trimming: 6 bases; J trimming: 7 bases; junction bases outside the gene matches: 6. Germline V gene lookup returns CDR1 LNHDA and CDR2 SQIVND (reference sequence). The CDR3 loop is CASRFAGGNTIYF. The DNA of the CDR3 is TGTGCCAGTAGGTTCGCAGGGGGGAACACCATATATTTT.

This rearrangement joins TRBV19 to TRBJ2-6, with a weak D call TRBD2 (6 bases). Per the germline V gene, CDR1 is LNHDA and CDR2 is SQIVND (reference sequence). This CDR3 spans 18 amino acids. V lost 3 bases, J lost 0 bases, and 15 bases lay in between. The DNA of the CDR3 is TGTGCCAGTAGTATGTCGGGCGGAGGGGTCTCTGGGGCCAACGTCCTGACTTTC. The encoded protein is CASSMSGGGVSGANVLTF. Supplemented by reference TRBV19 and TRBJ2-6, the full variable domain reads DGGITQSPKYLFRKEGQNVTLSCEQNLNHDAMYWYRQDPGQGLRLIYYSQIVNDFQKGDIAEGYSVSREKKESFPLTVTSAQKNPTAFYLCASSMSGGGVSGANVLTFGAGSRLTVL.

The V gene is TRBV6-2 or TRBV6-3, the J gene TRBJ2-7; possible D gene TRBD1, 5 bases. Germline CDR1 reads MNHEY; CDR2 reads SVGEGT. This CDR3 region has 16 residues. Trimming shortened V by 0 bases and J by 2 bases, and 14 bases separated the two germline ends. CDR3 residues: CASSYSKTDRAYEQYF. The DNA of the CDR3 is TGTGCCAGCAGTTACTCGAAGACCGACAGAGCCTACGAGCAGTACTTC.

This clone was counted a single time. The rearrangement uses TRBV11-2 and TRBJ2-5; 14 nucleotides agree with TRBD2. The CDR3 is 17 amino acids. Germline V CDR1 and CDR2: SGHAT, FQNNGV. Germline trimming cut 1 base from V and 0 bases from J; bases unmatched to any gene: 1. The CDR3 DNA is TGTGCCAGCAGCTTAGGGACTAGCGGGGGGCACCAAGAGACCCAGTACTTC. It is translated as CASSLGTSGGHQETQYF.